The rows below give T cell receptor beta chains drawn from one sample of a study of blood T cell repertoires in COVID-19. Libraries were prepared by immunoSEQ multiplex PCR; TCRdb keeps only in-frame clonotypes and omits some of them. The sample holds approximately 100,000 clones; around four fifths are singletons and the top ten take around 12%. Sequencing input: peripheral blood. All receptors derive from a human donor in a cohort sampled during active COVID-19. Each CDR3 is given with its conserved first and last residue. Each record gives: J gene, V gene, clone size, D gene, CDR3 protein, CDR3 DNA. The D gene is left open where the match is weak. Where a row states a size, it is once, few, many or the class of an expanded clone; other rows omit it.

J: TRBJ1-1; V: TRBV11-2; size: once; D: TRBD1; CDR3: CASRASGGTEAFF; DNA: TGTGCCAGCAGGGCCTCAGGGGGTACTGAAGCTTTCTTT
J: TRBJ2-6; V: TRBV15; size: NA; D: NA; CDR3: CATSRRVSAGANVLTF; DNA: TGTGCCACCAGCAGACGCGTTTCAGCGGGGGCCAACGTCCTGACTTTC
J: TRBJ2-1; V: TRBV7-3; size: NA; D: NA; CDR3: CASTPDGGSVYNEQFF; DNA: TGTGCCAGCACCCCCGATGGGGGGTCGGTCTACAATGAGCAGTTCTTC
J: TRBJ2-3; V: TRBV9; size: NA; D: TRBD2; CDR3: CASSVASGGNTDTQYF; DNA: TGTGCCAGCAGCGTAGCTAGCGGGGGGAACACAGATACGCAGTATTTT
J: TRBJ2-5; V: TRBV12-5; size: NA; D: NA; CDR3: CASGLCGPQETQYF; DNA: TGTGCTAGTGGTTTGTGCGGGCCACAAGAGACCCAGTACTTC
J: TRBJ2-3; V: TRBV6-2/TRBV6-3; size: NA; D: TRBD1; CDR3: CASSSGTGRTDTQYF; DNA: TGTGCCAGCAGCTCCGGGACAGGTCGCACAGATACGCAGTATTTT
J: TRBJ1-5; V: TRBV19; size: NA; D: TRBD1; CDR3: CASTQGQGGQPQHF; DNA: TGTGCCAGTACCCAAGGACAGGGCGGTCAGCCCCAGCATTTT
J: TRBJ2-4; V: TRBV27; size: NA; D: TRBD2; CDR3: CASSLRGTNIQYF; DNA: TGTGCCAGCAGTCTGCGGGGGACGAACATTCAGTACTTC
J: TRBJ1-4; V: TRBV4-1; size: NA; D: NA; CDR3: CASSQEGGGKLFF; DNA: TGCGCCAGCAGCCAAGAGGGGGGGGGAAAACTGTTTTTT
J: TRBJ1-2; V: TRBV16; size: NA; D: TRBD1; CDR3: CASSLQAAGGETGNYGYTF; DNA: TGTGCCAGCAGCCTCCAAGCTGCAGGGGGCGAAACGGGTAACTATGGCTACACCTTC
J: TRBJ2-3; V: TRBV7-9; size: NA; D: NA; CDR3: CASSRSSTDTQYF; DNA: TGTGCCAGCAGCCGCAGTTCCACAGATACGCAGTATTTT
J: TRBJ2-3; V: TRBV5-1; size: NA; D: TRBD1; CDR3: CASSLTGYTDTQYF; DNA: TGCGCCAGCAGCCTGACAGGGTACACAGATACGCAGTATTTT
J: TRBJ1-1; V: TRBV7-9; size: once; D: TRBD1; CDR3: CASSYSQGDTEAFF; DNA: TGTGCCAGCAGTTATTCGCAGGGGGACACTGAAGCTTTCTTT
J: TRBJ1-2; V: TRBV2; size: NA; D: NA; CDR3: CATAAGHGGGYTF; DNA: TGTGCCACAGCAGCGGGGCACGGCGGGGGCTACACCTTC
J: TRBJ2-7; V: TRBV25-1; size: NA; D: NA; CDR3: CASSDPPPGDEQYF; DNA: TGTGCCAGCAGTGACCCTCCACCAGGCGACGAGCAGTACTTC
J: TRBJ1-4; V: TRBV3-1/TRBV3-2; size: once; D: NA; CDR3: CASSREGQSGEKLFF; DNA: TGTGCCAGCAGCCGGGAGGGACAAAGTGGTGAAAAACTGTTTTTT
J: TRBJ2-7; V: TRBV28; size: NA; D: NA; CDR3: CASSFGGGLIHGYF; DNA: TGTGCCAGCAGTTTTGGTGGTGGGCTGATACACGGGTACTTC
J: TRBJ2-7; V: TRBV20-1; size: NA; D: TRBD1; CDR3: CSTQTGNEQYF; DNA: TGCAGTACGCAGACAGGGAACGAGCAGTACTTC
J: TRBJ2-6; V: TRBV2; size: NA; D: NA; CDR3: CASSRGFGANVLTF; DNA: TGTGCCAGCAGCAGGGGATTTGGGGCCAACGTCCTGACTTTC
J: TRBJ2-1; V: TRBV5-1; size: NA; D: TRBD2; CDR3: CASSLGLAGTRFVHEQFF; DNA: TGCGCCAGCAGCTTGGGTCTCGCTGGGACTAGGTTTGTGCATGAGCAGTTCTTC
J: TRBJ1-1; V: TRBV10-3; size: NA; D: TRBD1; CDR3: CATTQGGQGEQGAFF; DNA: TGTGCCACCACCCAAGGGGGACAGGGGGAGCAGGGAGCTTTCTTT
J: TRBJ1-2; V: TRBV12-5; size: NA; D: NA; CDR3: CASGLPPGNNYGYTF; DNA: TGTGCTAGTGGTTTGCCTCCGGGGAACAACTATGGCTACACCTTC
J: TRBJ2-7; V: TRBV18; size: NA; D: TRBD1; CDR3: CATRGTATYEQYF; DNA: TGTGCCACACGAGGGACAGCTACCTACGAGCAGTACTTC
J: TRBJ1-3; V: TRBV9; size: NA; D: NA; CDR3: CASSVGLTGNTIYF; DNA: TGTGCCAGCAGCGTAGGCCTGACAGGAAACACCATATATTTT
J: TRBJ1-4; V: TRBV7-2; size: NA; D: NA; CDR3: CASSLTRFSGSKLFF; DNA: TGTGCCAGCAGCTTAACTCGTTTCTCAGGGTCCAAATTGTTTTTT
J: TRBJ1-1; V: TRBV24-1; size: NA; D: TRBD1; CDR3: CATSDSDRGHTEAFF; DNA: TGTGCCACCAGTGATTCCGACAGGGGGCACACTGAAGCTTTCTTT
J: TRBJ1-6; V: TRBV11-3; size: NA; D: TRBD1; CDR3: CASSRKRQGGSPLHF; DNA: TGTGCCAGCAGCCGAAAGAGACAGGGTGGTTCACCCCTCCACTTT
J: TRBJ1-1; V: TRBV27; size: NA; D: NA; CDR3: CASRRGGEGTEAFF; DNA: TGTGCCAGCAGGAGGGGAGGGGAGGGCACTGAAGCTTTCTTT
J: TRBJ1-2; V: TRBV7-9; size: NA; D: TRBD1; CDR3: CASSHRDSPNYGYTF; DNA: TGTGCCAGCAGCCACCGGGACAGTCCTAACTATGGCTACACCTTC
J: TRBJ2-3; V: TRBV28; size: NA; D: NA; CDR3: CASSSRQAHQADTQYF; DNA: TGTGCCAGCAGTTCCCGACAGGCTCATCAGGCAGATACGCAGTATTTT
J: TRBJ2-7; V: TRBV2; size: NA; D: NA; CDR3: CASSEGPAYEQYF; DNA: TGTGCCAGCAGTGAGGGCCCCGCCTACGAGCAGTACTTC
J: TRBJ1-5; V: TRBV19; size: NA; D: TRBD1; CDR3: CASTRAGQGRQPQHF; DNA: TGTGCCAGTACCAGAGCAGGACAGGGGCGTCAGCCCCAGCATTTT
J: TRBJ2-4; V: TRBV5-8; size: NA; D: TRBD2; CDR3: CASSQASGGARDIQYF; DNA: TGTGCCAGCAGCCAGGCTAGCGGGGGGGCTCGGGACATTCAGTACTTC
J: TRBJ1-1; V: TRBV4-3; size: NA; D: TRBD1; CDR3: CASSPTGGFEAFF; DNA: TGCGCCAGCAGCCCCACAGGGGGCTTTGAAGCTTTCTTT
J: TRBJ1-2; V: TRBV7-8; size: once; D: TRBD1; CDR3: CASGGVQGAHGYTF; DNA: TGTGCCAGCGGGGGGGTTCAGGGGGCGCATGGCTACACCTTC
J: TRBJ2-7; V: TRBV4-3; size: NA; D: NA; CDR3: CASSQEAGLSYEQYF; DNA: TGCGCCAGCAGCCAAGAGGCAGGGCTCTCCTACGAGCAGTACTTC
J: TRBJ2-1; V: TRBV5-1; size: NA; D: TRBD2; CDR3: CASSVPSGGAGNEQFF; DNA: TGCGCCAGCAGCGTACCTAGCGGGGGGGCCGGGAATGAGCAGTTCTTC
J: TRBJ1-6; V: TRBV29-1; size: NA; D: NA; CDR3: CSVEEGVNSPLHF; DNA: TGCAGCGTTGAAGAAGGGGTCAATTCACCCCTCCACTTT
J: TRBJ2-2; V: TRBV2; size: NA; D: TRBD1; CDR3: CASSPGDRATGELFF; DNA: TGTGCCAGCAGTCCTGGGGACAGGGCCACCGGGGAGCTGTTTTTT
J: TRBJ1-2; V: TRBV4-2; size: few; D: NA; CDR3: CASSQGQNYGYTF; DNA: TGTGCCAGCAGCCAAGGACAGAACTATGGCTACACCTTC
J: TRBJ2-3; V: TRBV21-1; size: NA; D: NA; CDR3: CASSKGPYGRGGTDTQYF; DNA: TGTGCCAGCAGCAAAGGCCCCTACGGGCGGGGGGGGACAGATACGCAGTATTTT
J: TRBJ1-1; V: TRBV27; size: NA; D: TRBD1; CDR3: CASSLGDRGGSEAFF; DNA: TGTGCCAGCAGTTTAGGGGACAGGGGAGGGAGTGAAGCTTTCTTT
J: TRBJ1-2; V: TRBV2; size: once; D: NA; CDR3: CASSVRQNYGYTF; DNA: TGTGCCAGCAGTGTGAGGCAGAACTATGGCTACACCTTC
J: TRBJ2-3; V: TRBV27; size: NA; D: TRBD2; CDR3: CASRASGTPSTDTQYF; DNA: TGTGCCAGCAGGGCTAGCGGAACACCTAGCACAGATACGCAGTATTTT
J: TRBJ2-1; V: TRBV20-1; size: once; D: NA; CDR3: CSGSGAHNEQFF; DNA: TGCAGTGGTAGTGGCGCCCACAATGAGCAGTTCTTC
J: TRBJ2-7; V: TRBV3-1/TRBV3-2; size: once; D: NA; CDR3: CASSSTSYYEQYF; DNA: TGTGCCAGCAGCTCAACTAGTTACTACGAGCAGTACTTC
J: TRBJ2-7; V: TRBV2; size: NA; D: NA; CDR3: CASRHRDEQYF; DNA: TGTGCCAGCAGGCACCGGGACGAGCAGTACTTC
J: TRBJ1-6; V: TRBV10-1; size: NA; D: NA; CDR3: CASSALNSPLHF; DNA: TGCGCCAGCAGTGCTCTAAATTCACCCCTCCACTTT
J: TRBJ2-5; V: TRBV2; size: NA; D: TRBD1; CDR3: CASRHYRGMVRETQYF; DNA: TGTGCCAGCAGGCATTACAGGGGGATGGTCCGGGAGACCCAGTACTTC
J: TRBJ1-6; V: TRBV2; size: NA; D: TRBD1; CDR3: CASRKQGNGNSPLHF; DNA: TGTGCCAGCAGGAAACAGGGGAATGGTAATTCACCCCTCCACTTT
J: TRBJ1-2; V: TRBV3-1/TRBV3-2; size: NA; D: NA; CDR3: CASSHGTSGGYTF; DNA: TGTGCCAGCAGCCACGGGACTAGTGGTGGCTACACCTTC
J: TRBJ1-1; V: TRBV19; size: NA; D: TRBD1; CDR3: CASSITKQGAKAFF; DNA: TGTGCCAGTAGTATCACAAAACAGGGGGCAAAAGCTTTCTTT
J: TRBJ2-5; V: TRBV19; size: NA; D: TRBD2; CDR3: CASSLRLASQETQYF; DNA: TGTGCCAGTAGTCTCAGACTAGCCTCCCAAGAGACCCAGTACTTC
J: TRBJ2-3; V: TRBV7-9; size: NA; D: TRBD1; CDR3: CASSLIGRDRADTQYF; DNA: TGTGCCAGCAGCTTAATCGGCAGGGACAGGGCAGATACGCAGTATTTT
J: TRBJ2-3; V: TRBV27; size: NA; D: NA; CDR3: CASSLVGAGDTQYF; DNA: TGTGCCAGCAGTTTGGTTGGGGCAGGGGATACGCAGTATTTT